This entry describes one T cell receptor (beta chain). Its antigen is unidentified. This specimen belongs to a study of Graves' ophthalmopathy and Graves' hyperthyroidism. Study-wide results and caveats: Blood samples also showed most expanded thyroid clonotypes exceeding 0.001 frequency.

Transcripts of RNA were the source for amplifying TCR beta CDR3 regions. Investigators did first-round RT-PCR with HTBI primers, then second-round multiplex PCR. One entry per CDR3 protein, called by TCRdb with MiXCR from the multiplex PCR reads. The table includes 600,000 to 700,000 distinct CDR3 sequences, over 40% detected once. Germline CDR1 and CDR2: LNHDA and SQIVND (reference sequence). The CDR3 runs to 14 residues. Trimming pared 6 bases from V and 3 bases from J, leaving 13 bases between. This TCR derives from an adult man with Graves' ophthalmopathy. What was sequenced was peripheral blood. The chain is built from TRBV19 and TRBJ2-3; D gene unclear. The chain's CDR3 is CASSPNSGTDTQYF. The CDR3 nucleotides are TGTGCCAGTAGCCCCAACTCAGGAACAGATACGCAGTATTTT.